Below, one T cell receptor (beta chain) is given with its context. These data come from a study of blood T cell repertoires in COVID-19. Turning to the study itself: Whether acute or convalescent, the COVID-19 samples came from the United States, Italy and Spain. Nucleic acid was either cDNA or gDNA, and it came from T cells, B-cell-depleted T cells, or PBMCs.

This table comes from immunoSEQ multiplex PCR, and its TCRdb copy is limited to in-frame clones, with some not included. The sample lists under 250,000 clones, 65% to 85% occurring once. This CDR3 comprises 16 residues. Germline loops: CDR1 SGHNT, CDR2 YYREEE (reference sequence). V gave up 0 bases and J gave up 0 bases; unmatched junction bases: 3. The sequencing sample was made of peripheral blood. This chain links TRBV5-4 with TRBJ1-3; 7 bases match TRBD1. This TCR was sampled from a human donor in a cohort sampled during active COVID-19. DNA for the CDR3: TGTGCCAGCAGCTTGGGGGGACAGCCCTCTGGAAACACCATATATTTT. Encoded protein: CASSLGGQPSGNTIYF.